The rows below give T cell receptor beta chains drawn from one sample of a study of regulatory T cells in long-lasting Graves disease. TCRdb reprocessed the multiplex PCR reads via MiXCR and lists one record per CDR3 protein. Of around 360,000 distinct CDR3 sequences detected, roughly 16% appear once; the ten largest clones hold 20% to 25%. Separately, the same data were catalogued under a study of T cells in Graves' hyperthyroidism and ophthalmopathy.

The source was peripheral blood mononuclear cells (PBMCs), collected at new diagnosis, from a patient treated with antithyroid drugs. Every receptor here comes from a woman aged 18-29 years with Graves disease. Both conserved end residues are part of each CDR3. D genes are given only for firm matches. A clone size is listed for some rows: how often the clone was seen (once, few, many), or a class if it is expanded.

v_gene: TRBV20-1
d_gene: NA
j_gene: TRBJ2-3
abundance: many
CDR3nt: TGCAGTCCCAAGAGGGCAGATACGCAGTATTTT
CDR3aa: CSPKRADTQYF

v_gene: TRBV6-2/TRBV6-3
d_gene: NA
j_gene: TRBJ1-3
abundance: few
CDR3nt: TGTGCCAGCAGATATGGTGCGGGGCGAACTGGAAACACCATATATTTT
CDR3aa: CASRYGAGRTGNTIYF

v_gene: TRBV11-2
d_gene: NA
j_gene: TRBJ2-5
abundance: many
CDR3nt: TGTGCCAGCAGCTTAGATCTGGGGCCTTGGGAGACCCAGTACTTC
CDR3aa: CASSLDLGPWETQYF

v_gene: TRBV12-3/TRBV12-4
d_gene: TRBD1
j_gene: TRBJ1-6
abundance: many
CDR3nt: TGTGCCAGCAGTGGGGACAGGGGAGTTTCACCCCTCCACTTT
CDR3aa: CASSGDRGVSPLHF

v_gene: TRBV20-1
d_gene: TRBD2
j_gene: TRBJ2-2
abundance: once
CDR3nt: TGCAGTGCTTCTATAGCGGGGGGGCCGGGGACCGGGGAGCTGTTTTTT
CDR3aa: CSASIAGGPGTGELFF

v_gene: TRBV6-1
d_gene: TRBD1
j_gene: TRBJ2-3
abundance: few
CDR3nt: TGTGCCAGCAGTGAAAGGGGGCTTCATACGCAGTATTTT
CDR3aa: CASSERGLHTQYF

v_gene: TRBV28
d_gene: TRBD2
j_gene: TRBJ2-3
abundance: NA
CDR3nt: TGTGCCATCGGGCCCGGACGACTAGCGGGAACAGATACGCAGTATTTT
CDR3aa: CAIGPGRLAGTDTQYF

v_gene: TRBV2
d_gene: NA
j_gene: TRBJ2-7
abundance: many
CDR3nt: TGTGCCAGCAGGAACGACGGATCCTACGAGCAGTACTTC
CDR3aa: CASRNDGSYEQYF

v_gene: TRBV18
d_gene: NA
j_gene: TRBJ1-4
abundance: many
CDR3nt: TGTGCCAGCTCACGGGGGGCGGCGAATGAAAAACTGTTTTTT
CDR3aa: CASSRGAANEKLFF

v_gene: TRBV24-1
d_gene: NA
j_gene: TRBJ2-3
abundance: few
CDR3nt: TGTGCCACCAGTGATCCCAAAGGATATATTGGCACAGATACGCAGTATTTT
CDR3aa: CATSDPKGYIGTDTQYF

v_gene: TRBV7-9
d_gene: NA
j_gene: TRBJ2-3
abundance: many
CDR3nt: TGTGCCAGCAGGAATAACACGGGACAACGTAGCACAGATACGCAGTATTTT
CDR3aa: CASRNNTGQRSTDTQYF

v_gene: TRBV18
d_gene: TRBD2
j_gene: TRBJ2-1
abundance: many
CDR3nt: TGTGCCAGCTCACCACTAAAGACTAGCGGGGGCCATGAGCAGTTCTTC
CDR3aa: CASSPLKTSGGHEQFF

v_gene: TRBV19
d_gene: NA
j_gene: TRBJ2-7
abundance: NA
CDR3nt: TGTGCCAGTAGTTCCCGGGGGGCCCCTGGCGAGCAGTACTTC
CDR3aa: CASSSRGAPGEQYF

v_gene: TRBV28
d_gene: NA
j_gene: TRBJ2-7
abundance: many
CDR3nt: TGTGCCAGCAGTTTAATACGGGGGAACTCCTACGAGCAGTACTTC
CDR3aa: CASSLIRGNSYEQYF

v_gene: TRBV12-3/TRBV12-4
d_gene: NA
j_gene: TRBJ2-5
abundance: many
CDR3nt: TGTGCCAGCACTACCCCCCGGGGACTTGGAGAGACCCAGTACTTC
CDR3aa: CASTTPRGLGETQYF

v_gene: TRBV20-1
d_gene: NA
j_gene: TRBJ2-6
abundance: many
CDR3nt: TGCAGTGCTAGTGGGGAGACTGGGGCCAACGTCCTGACTTTC
CDR3aa: CSASGETGANVLTF

v_gene: TRBV10-3
d_gene: NA
j_gene: TRBJ2-2
abundance: NA
CDR3nt: TGTGCCACCGGGTGGCCCGCTAACACCGGGGAGCTGTTTTTT
CDR3aa: CATGWPANTGELFF

v_gene: TRBV5-4
d_gene: TRBD2
j_gene: TRBJ2-7
abundance: many
CDR3nt: TGTGCCAGCAGCAAGACAAGCGGGAGGGCCCTCTACGAGCAGTACTTC
CDR3aa: CASSKTSGRALYEQYF

v_gene: TRBV7-9
d_gene: TRBD2
j_gene: TRBJ2-5
abundance: many
CDR3nt: TGTGCCAGCAGTCCGGGACTAGCAGAGACCCAGTACTTC
CDR3aa: CASSPGLAETQYF

v_gene: TRBV20-1
d_gene: NA
j_gene: TRBJ1-6
abundance: NA
CDR3nt: TGCAGTGCTAGACCCCGGGGGGACTATAATCCACCCCTCCACTTT
CDR3aa: CSARPRGDYNPPLHF

v_gene: TRBV6-1
d_gene: TRBD1
j_gene: TRBJ2-5
abundance: many
CDR3nt: TGTGCCAGCCCTAGATCGAGGGACAGTCACCAAGAGACCCAGTACTTC
CDR3aa: CASPRSRDSHQETQYF

v_gene: TRBV12-3/TRBV12-4
d_gene: NA
j_gene: TRBJ2-1
abundance: NA
CDR3nt: TGTGCCAGCAGTTTGGGGACGCCACCCGATGAGCAGTTCTTC
CDR3aa: CASSLGTPPDEQFF

v_gene: TRBV11-2
d_gene: NA
j_gene: TRBJ2-1
abundance: many
CDR3nt: TGTGCCAGCAGCTTAGCCAGGACAATTAACAATGAGCAGTTCTTC
CDR3aa: CASSLARTINNEQFF

v_gene: TRBV30
d_gene: TRBD1
j_gene: TRBJ1-2
abundance: many
CDR3nt: TGTGCCTGGAACAGGGGCGCAGGGGGCTATGGCTACACCTTC
CDR3aa: CAWNRGAGGYGYTF

v_gene: TRBV7-9
d_gene: NA
j_gene: TRBJ2-7
abundance: many
CDR3nt: TGTGCCAGCAGCCTTACGGCTGGCAGATCCTACGAGCAGTACTTC
CDR3aa: CASSLTAGRSYEQYF

v_gene: TRBV7-9
d_gene: NA
j_gene: TRBJ2-6
abundance: many
CDR3nt: TGTGCCAGCAGCCCCTGGATAGGGACATCAGGGGCCAACGTCCTGACTTTC
CDR3aa: CASSPWIGTSGANVLTF

v_gene: TRBV24-1
d_gene: NA
j_gene: TRBJ2-1
abundance: many
CDR3nt: TGTGCCACCAGTGACCCAAACAGGGAGGGTGAGCAGTTCTTC
CDR3aa: CATSDPNREGEQFF

v_gene: TRBV5-6
d_gene: TRBD1
j_gene: TRBJ1-6
abundance: NA
CDR3nt: TGTGCCAGCAGCCTGGGGACAGGGACAAATTCACCCCTCCACTTT
CDR3aa: CASSLGTGTNSPLHF

v_gene: TRBV9
d_gene: NA
j_gene: TRBJ2-1
abundance: NA
CDR3nt: TGTGCCAGCAGCGCGGACTTTTCGGATGAGCAGTTCTTC
CDR3aa: CASSADFSDEQFF

v_gene: TRBV5-1
d_gene: NA
j_gene: TRBJ1-5
abundance: many
CDR3nt: TGTGCCAGCAGCTTGGGGGAAGATCAGCCCCAGCATTTT
CDR3aa: CASSLGEDQPQHF

v_gene: TRBV4-1
d_gene: NA
j_gene: TRBJ2-7
abundance: few
CDR3nt: TGCGCCAGCAGCCAAGATTTGGGCATGCCCTACGAGCAGTACTTC
CDR3aa: CASSQDLGMPYEQYF

v_gene: TRBV6-2/TRBV6-3
d_gene: NA
j_gene: TRBJ2-7
abundance: few
CDR3nt: TGTGCCAGCAGTTGGACAGAAGCGACCTACGAGCAGTACTTC
CDR3aa: CASSWTEATYEQYF

v_gene: TRBV4-1
d_gene: NA
j_gene: TRBJ2-7
abundance: NA
CDR3nt: TGCGCCAGCAGCCAAGTAGGAGCGTACGAGCAGTACTTC
CDR3aa: CASSQVGAYEQYF

v_gene: TRBV5-6
d_gene: TRBD1
j_gene: TRBJ2-1
abundance: NA
CDR3nt: TGTGCCAGCAGCCAGGACAGGGCGGATGAGCAGTTCTTC
CDR3aa: CASSQDRADEQFF

v_gene: TRBV10-3
d_gene: NA
j_gene: TRBJ1-4
abundance: NA
CDR3nt: TGCGCCAGCCGGGGCAGTGAAAAACTGTTTTTT
CDR3aa: CASRGSEKLFF

v_gene: TRBV10-3
d_gene: NA
j_gene: TRBJ2-7
abundance: once
CDR3nt: TGTGCCATCAGCTCATCTCTTGGCGAGCAGTACTTC
CDR3aa: CAISSSLGEQYF

v_gene: TRBV7-9
d_gene: NA
j_gene: TRBJ1-1
abundance: few
CDR3nt: TGTGCCAGCAGCACCGATAGGGACTTCACTGAAGCTTTCTTT
CDR3aa: CASSTDRDFTEAFF

v_gene: TRBV10-3
d_gene: NA
j_gene: TRBJ2-7
abundance: many
CDR3nt: TGTGCCATCAGTGAGGAGGGTAGTAAGGTCTACGAGCAGTACTTC
CDR3aa: CAISEEGSKVYEQYF

v_gene: TRBV30
d_gene: TRBD1
j_gene: TRBJ2-7
abundance: many
CDR3nt: TGTGCCTGGAGTGTCCGACAGGGGACCTACGAGCAGTACTTC
CDR3aa: CAWSVRQGTYEQYF

v_gene: TRBV12-3/TRBV12-4
d_gene: NA
j_gene: TRBJ1-1
abundance: many
CDR3nt: TGTGCCAGCAGCTCCGCACTGGGTAACACTGAAGCTTTCTTT
CDR3aa: CASSSALGNTEAFF

v_gene: TRBV27
d_gene: NA
j_gene: TRBJ2-7
abundance: few
CDR3nt: TGTGCCAGCGCGAAACTTTACGAGCAGTACTTC
CDR3aa: CASAKLYEQYF